This T cell receptor (beta chain) was observed in a study of metastatic and nonmetastatic thyroid tumors. Study results and caveats: Reported TCR beta diversity, measured in blood and tumor, was significantly higher for malignant thyroid tumors than for benign nodules.

The CDR3 spans 16 residues. V lost 5 bases to trimming and J lost 0 bases, with 16 bases between them. Germline-derived CDR1 and CDR2 are LGHDT and YNNKEL (reference sequence). Thyroid surgery was performed in patients who had received no treatment beforehand. This clone has more than one count but fewer than ten. Its antigen is not known. A read error is possible here, since a much larger clone lies one base away. TCRdb re-analyzed the PCR reads through MiXCR. Of some 55,000 clones in the sample, approximately 20% were seen once. V and J are TRBV3-1 and TRBJ1-2; D unresolved. What was sequenced was blood. The receptor was derived from a female donor with papillary thyroid cancer or a benign thyroid nodule (not recorded which). Some clones in this sample may be carry-over from other donors' samples. The CDR3 nucleotides are TGTGCCAGCAGCAGTTACAGTCTCTCTTCTAACTATGGCTACACCTTC. Translation: CASSSYSLSSNYGYTF.